These 24 T cell receptor beta chains originate from one sample sequenced in a study of T cell repertoires in cytomegalovirus infection. Their cognate antigens are unknown. TCRdb analysed the reads with MiXCR anew, one entry per CDR3 protein. This table has 300,000 to 400,000 distinct CDR3 sequences, just under 25% appearing once. Sequenced material: cultured PBMCs, taken from culture after CMV antigen stimulation. The receptors shown here come from a human donor in good health (CMV status not recorded). Some clones in this sample may be carry-over from other donors' samples.

This clonotype was detected only once. The chain is built from TRBV24-1 and TRBJ2-1; 10 positions match TRBD1. Trimming at V came to 4 bases and at J to 12 bases, leaving 5 bases not matched to a gene. Germline values: CDR1 KGHDR, CDR2 SFDVKD. The CDR3 contains 13 residues. The CDR3 here is CATSERTGGGQFF. The CDR3 coding sequence is TGTGCCACCAGTGAGCGGACAGGGGGAGGGCAGTTCTTC.

This clonotype was picked up a small number of times. This chain joins TRBV27 and TRBJ2-7; a possible D gene is TRBD2 (7 bases). The germline CDR1 and CDR2 sequences are MNHEY and SMNVEV (reference sequence). The CDR3 has 16 amino acids. Between the trimmed V and J ends, which lost 3 bases and 4 bases, there was a span of 19 bases. CDR3: CASSFEGGGPLYEQYF. CDR3 nucleotides: TGTGCCAGCAGTTTTGAGGGGGGAGGGCCATTATACGAGCAGTACTTC.

This clonotype has a handful of counts. The chain joins TRBV7-6 to TRBJ2-1; TRBD2 is a possible D gene (6 bases). Germline lookup yields CDR1 SGHVS and CDR2 FNYEAQ. Trimming stripped 1 base from V and 10 bases from J, with 14 bases between. CDR3 length: 14 amino acids. The CDR3 DNA reads as TGTGCCAGCAGCTTAGGGTTGATCGCGGGAGAGCAGTTCTTC. Protein: CASSLGLIAGEQFF. The full variable domain, completed using reference TRBV7-6 and TRBJ2-1, is GAGVSQSPRYKVTKRGQDVALRCDPISGHVSLYWYRQALGQGPEFLTYFNYEAQQDKSGLPNDRFSAERPEGSISTLTIQRTEQRDSAMYRCASSLGLIAGEQFFGPGTRLTVL.

This chain links TRBV20-1 with TRBJ2-1; D is perhaps TRBD2 (6 bases). Germline-derived CDR1 and CDR2 are DFQATT and SNEGSKA (reference sequence). Between the trimmed V and J ends, which lost 3 bases and 0 bases, there was a span of 9 bases. This CDR3 is 14 amino acids long. Written as DNA, the CDR3 is TGCAGTGCTAGGGACGGGGGCTCCTACAATGAGCAGTTCTTC. The encoded protein is CSARDGGSYNEQFF.

This clonotype was picked up a small number of times. The chain couples TRBV7-9 to TRBJ2-7, with D hard to call. The CDR3 is 13 residues long. The germline CDR1 and CDR2 sequences are SEHNR and FQNEAQ (reference sequence). Trimming took off 5 bases at V and 0 bases at J, with 8 bases between the two ends. The CDR3 DNA reads TGTGCCAGCAGCCCCCCAAGCTCCTACGAGCAGTACGTC. This translates into CASSPPSSYEQYV.

This chain joins TRBV5-6 and TRBJ2-5; D is unclear. V was clipped by 0 bases and J by 5 bases, with 8 bases between them. CDR3 length: 13 residues. Looked up from germline, CDR1 is SGHDT and CDR2 is YYEEEE. DNA for the CDR3: TGTGCCAGCAGCTTGGTGGCGTTGGAGACCCAGTACTTC. This sequence encodes CASSLVALETQYF.

The V and J genes are TRBV4-2 and TRBJ2-1; TRBD2 is a possible D gene (5 bases). CDR1 is LGHNA and CDR2 is YNFKEQ in the germline V gene. Trimming cost V 1 base and J 7 bases, with 14 bases left between them. The CDR3 consists of 15 residues. The CDR3 DNA follows: TGTGCCAGCAGCCAAGCCAGGAGGTCTAGGAATGAGCAGTTCTTC. Translating it yields CASSQARRSRNEQFF.

This clonotype was counted ten times or more. V usage is TRBV7-2 and J usage is TRBJ1-2, with TRBD1 identical over 7 bases. V was pared by 5 bases and J by 3 bases, with 3 bases of the junction left unmatched. CDR3 length: 13 amino acids. Germline V gives CDR1 SGHTA, CDR2 FQGNSA. The CDR3: CASSLGQDYGYTF. The CDR3 DNA reads as TGTGCCAGCAGCCTCGGACAGGACTATGGCTACACCTTC.

This clonotype has at least ten counts. This chain links TRBV7-2 with TRBJ2-5; TRBD1 is a possible D gene (8 bases). The CDR3 sequence is 14 residues long. V was cut by 3 bases and J by 6 bases, with 14 bases left in between. Germline loops: CDR1 SGHTA, CDR2 FQGNSA. CDR3 protein: CASSFDRGGQTQYF. In nucleotides, the CDR3 is TGTGCCAGCAGCTTCGACAGGGGAGGGCAGACCCAGTACTTC. Drawing the rest from reference TRBV7-2 and TRBJ2-5, the complete variable domain is GAGVSQSPSNKVTEKGKDVELRCDPISGHTALYWYRQSLGQGLEFLIYFQGNSAPDKSGLPSDRFSAERTGGSVSTLTIQRTQQEDSAVYLCASSFDRGGQTQYFGPGTRLLVL.

This clonotype was observed a handful of times. CDR3 in amino acids: CASSPRLAGGQNEQFF. The DNA of the CDR3 is TGTGCCAGCAGTCCTAGACTAGCGGGAGGGCAAAATGAGCAGTTCTTC. The chain links TRBV2 to TRBJ2-1; TRBD2 aligns across 14 bases. Trimming removed 5 bases from V and 7 bases from J; junction bases left unmatched: 7. Germline V gene lookup returns CDR1 SNHLY and CDR2 FYNNEI. CDR3 length: 16 amino acids.

This clonotype has more than one count but fewer than ten. The gene calls are TRBV10-3 and TRBJ2-3, with unresolved D. Germline V gene sequence: CDR1 ENHRY, CDR2 SYGVKD. The CDR3 contains 14 residues. V lost 4 bases and J lost 0, with 8 bases in between. CDR3 sequence reads: CAISASTSTDTQYF. In nucleotides, the CDR3 is TGTGCCATCAGTGCTAGTACTAGCACAGATACGCAGTATTTT.

The chain couples TRBV10-2 to TRBJ2-5; TRBD2 matches at 11 bases. V gave up 8 bases and J gave up 2 bases; unmatched junction bases: 10. Germline assignment: CDR1 WSHSY and CDR2 SAAADI. CDR3 length: 16 amino acids. The CDR3, as DNA: TGCGCCAGCTCAAGGTCGGGGACTAGCGGTCAAGAGACCCAGTACTTC. Amino acid sequence: CASSRSGTSGQETQYF.

The chain has TRBV7-2 and TRBJ1-5, with D maybe TRBD1 (6 bases). Germline V gives CDR1 SGHTA, CDR2 FQGNSA. Trimming left V 0 bases short and J 3 bases short, with 9 bases between. The CDR3 consists of 15 residues. CDR3 sequence (DNA): TGTGCCAGCAGCTTAGCTTCAGGGGCCAATCAGCCCCAGCATTTT. This sequence encodes CASSLASGANQPQHF.

The chain carries TRBV28 and TRBJ2-2; weak D call: TRBD1 (6 bases). Trimming took off 5 bases at V and 3 bases at J, with 13 bases between the two ends. The CDR3 sequence is 15 residues long. Germline-derived CDR1 and CDR2 are MDHEN and SYDVKM. The CDR3 region is CASSPQGWYTGELFF. DNA for the CDR3: TGTGCCAGCAGTCCACAGGGTTGGTACACCGGGGAGCTGTTTTTT.

This chain links TRBV4-1 with TRBJ2-1; D might be TRBD1 (6 bases). The CDR3 loop spans 16 amino acids. The V gene's germline CDR1 is MGHRA and CDR2 YSYEKL. V was trimmed by 0 bases and J by 1 base, leaving 10 bases between them. The CDR3 DNA is TGCGCCAGCAGCCAAGAAGACAGGTTATCCTACAATGAGCAGTTCTTC. This codes for CASSQEDRLSYNEQFF.

This clonotype appeared a few times. This rearrangement joins TRBV4-1 to TRBJ1-3; the D is unclear. This CDR3 has 14 amino acids. Germline CDR1 MGHRA, CDR2 YSYEKL. Trimming took off 4 bases at V and 11 bases at J, with 18 bases between the two ends. The CDR3 loop reads CASSPNPASSAIYF. The CDR3 DNA is TGCGCCAGCAGCCCAAACCCGGCCAGTTCTGCCATATATTTT.

This clonotype was detected a few times. This sequence joins TRBV29-1 and TRBJ2-7; 9 positions match TRBD1. The CDR3 is 13 amino acids. Germline values: CDR1 SQVTM, CDR2 ANQGSEA. J gave up 3 bases and V 6 bases, and 6 bases lay outside the gene matches. Here the CDR3 DNA reads TGCAGCGTAGGGACAGGGCCGGGCTACGAGCAGTACGTC. Translating gives CSVGTGPGYEQYV.

This clonotype was seen many times. V gene TRBV7-2 combines with J gene TRBJ1-2, with 9 bases fitting TRBD1. Unmatched junction bases numbered 6, after V lost 7 bases and J lost 0 bases. In germline, CDR1 is SGHTA, CDR2 FQGNSA. The CDR3 totals 15 residues. DNA of the CDR3: TGTGCCAGCACCCTACAGGGGGCGCCTAACTATGGCTACACCTTC. It encodes CASTLQGAPNYGYTF.

This clonotype has more than one count but fewer than ten. V and J are TRBV28 and TRBJ1-5, with D uncertain. V was cut by 3 bases and J by 1 base, with 10 bases left in between. CDR3 length: 15 amino acids. The germline V gene has CDR1 MDHEN and CDR2 SYDVKM. This CDR3 reads CASSFGQLSNQPQHF. As DNA, the CDR3 is TGTGCCAGCAGTTTCGGGCAGTTGAGCAATCAGCCCCAGCATTTT.

This clonotype was counted only a few times. This sequence joins TRBV6-2 or TRBV6-3 and TRBJ2-1; tentative D call: TRBD1 (6 bases). CDR1 MNHEY and CDR2 SVGEGT come from the germline V gene. The CDR3 has 16 amino acids. V was shortened by 6 bases and J by 5 bases, with 20 bases between the two germline ends. This CDR3 is CASRTLQGRADNEQFF. The CDR3 DNA is TGTGCCAGCAGGACCCTACAGGGTCGAGCCGACAATGAGCAGTTCTTC.

This clonotype was seen more than once but under ten times. J is TRBJ2-3 and V is TRBV11-2, with 7 nucleotides matching TRBD2. The ends lost 6 bases at V and 6 bases at J; junction bases unmatched: 12. The CDR3 runs 15 residues. Germline CDR1 reads SGHAT; CDR2 reads FQNNGV. In nucleotides, the CDR3 is TGTGCCAGCAGTTCAGGGACTACGGCACGGGATACGCAGTATTTT. Protein product: CASSSGTTARDTQYF.

The count of this clonotype is one. This may arise from a read error, as a much more abundant clone is one base away. V is TRBV20-1 and J is TRBJ2-4; D might be TRBD1 or TRBD2, each matching 5 bases. From germline, CDR1 is DFQATT and CDR2 SNEGSKA (reference sequence). This CDR3 spans 13 amino acids. V was clipped by 5 bases and J by 6 bases, with 14 bases between them. The CDR3 sequence: CSAWASQGNIQYF. The CDR3 bases are TGCAGTGCTTGGGCTAGCCAGGGAAACATTCAGTACTTC.

This clonotype was seen ten or more times. The V and J genes are TRBV7-2 and TRBJ1-2; unclear D gene. Trimming shortened V by 1 base and J by 8 bases, and 8 bases separated the two germline ends. Germline-derived CDR1 and CDR2 are SGHTA and FQGNSA. The CDR3 sequence is 12 residues long. The CDR3 DNA reads as TGTGCCAGCAGCTTAGGCTGGGGAGGCTACACCTTC. Its protein is CASSLGWGGYTF.

The CDR3 is CASSQGLFAKNIQYF. In DNA form, the CDR3 reads TGCGCCAGCAGCCAAGGTCTGTTTGCCAAAAACATTCAGTACTTC. The V gene is TRBV4-1, the J gene TRBJ2-4; D call uncertain. V was trimmed by 1 base and J by 1 base, leaving 8 bases between them. Germline-derived CDR1 and CDR2 are MGHRA and YSYEKL. This CDR3 has 15 amino acids.